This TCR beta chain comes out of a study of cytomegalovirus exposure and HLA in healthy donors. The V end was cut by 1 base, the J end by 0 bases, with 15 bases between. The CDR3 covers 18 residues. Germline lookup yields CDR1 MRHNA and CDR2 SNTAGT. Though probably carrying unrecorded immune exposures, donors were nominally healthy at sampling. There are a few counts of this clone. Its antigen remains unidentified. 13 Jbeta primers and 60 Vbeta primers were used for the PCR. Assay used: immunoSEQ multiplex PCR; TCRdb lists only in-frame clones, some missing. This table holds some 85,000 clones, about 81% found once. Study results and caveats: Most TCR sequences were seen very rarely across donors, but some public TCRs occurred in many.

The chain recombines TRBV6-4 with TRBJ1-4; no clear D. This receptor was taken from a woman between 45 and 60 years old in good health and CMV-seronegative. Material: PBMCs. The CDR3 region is CASSDFRHTSATNEKLFF. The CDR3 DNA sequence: TGTGCCAGCAGTGACTTCCGCCACACCTCCGCAACTAATGAAAAACTGTTTTTT.